The 22 T cell receptor beta chains below come from one sample, sequenced in a study of technical replicates of blood from several donors. This table comes from immunoSEQ multiplex PCR, and its TCRdb copy is limited to in-frame clones, with some not included. Here the sample spans under 100,000 clones, roughly 96% being singletons. The source material was T cells isolated from PBMCs. The receptors were sampled from a human donor in good health.

This clone appeared a single time. The chain links TRBV7-2 to TRBJ1-1, with TRBD1 matching 11 bases. The CDR3 runs 17 residues. From germline, CDR1 is SGHTA and CDR2 FQGNSA. The ends lost 2 bases at V and 3 bases at J; junction bases unmatched: 8. In nucleotides, the CDR3 is TGTGCCAGCAGCTTATGGACAGGGGGCTTGTCAGACACTGAAGCTTTCTTT. This codes for CASSLWTGGLSDTEAFF.

The V gene is TRBV19, the J gene TRBJ2-3, with TRBD2 matching over 9 bases. This CDR3 region has 16 residues. From germline, CDR1 is LNHDA and CDR2 SQIVND (reference sequence). With V trimmed by 5 bases and J by 2 bases, 8 bases remained unmatched. The CDR3 DNA is TGTGCCAGTAGTGAAGAGCGGGAGGTAATCACAGATACGCAGTATTTT. Its translation is CASSEEREVITDTQYF.

The chain carries TRBV27 and TRBJ2-1; 12 bases agree with TRBD2. This CDR3 is built from 17 residues. Trimming removed 6 bases from V and 6 bases from J; junction bases left unmatched: 12. Germline values: CDR1 MNHEY, CDR2 SMNVEV (reference sequence). The CDR3 coding sequence is TGTGCCAGCAGCCGCCAAGGCTCTAGCGGGAGGGGCAATGAGCAGTTCTTC. Translation: CASSRQGSSGRGNEQFF.

V gene TRBV6-6 combines with J gene TRBJ2-7; 8 nucleotides match TRBD2. There are 14 residues in the CDR3. With 3 bases clipped from V and 6 bases from J, the junction kept 7 bases outside the gene matches. Germline lookup yields CDR1 MNHNY and CDR2 SVGAGI (reference sequence). The CDR3 is CASSYSGGLREQYF. The CDR3 region has the DNA TGTGCCAGCAGTTATTCGGGAGGGCTACGCGAGCAGTACTTC.

V and J are TRBV30 and TRBJ2-1; 10 bases map to TRBD2. The germline gives CDR1 GTSNPN, CDR2 SVGIG (reference sequence). The junction had 8 bases not matched to a gene; V was cut back by 4 bases and J by 8 bases. The CDR3 consists of 14 residues. CDR3 in amino acids: CAWNFGLAGDEQFF. The CDR3 nucleotides are TGTGCCTGGAATTTCGGTCTAGCGGGGGATGAGCAGTTCTTC.

The chain links TRBV6-5 to TRBJ1-2; the D gene is possibly TRBD1 (5 bases). The V gene's germline CDR1 is MNHEY and CDR2 SVGAGI. This CDR3 region has 15 residues. The V gene lost 8 bases and the J gene lost 3 bases, with 19 bases spanning the gap. For the CDR3, the DNA is TGTGCCAGCGGGGGGGGACCGACAGCATACTATGGCTACACCTTC. It encodes CASGGGPTAYYGYTF.

The CDR3 loop reads CASSHLWREIYEQYF. CDR3 DNA sequence: TGTGCCAGCAGCCATTTATGGCGGGAGATCTACGAGCAGTACTTC. The chain recombines TRBV14 with TRBJ2-7; 7 positions match TRBD2. The CDR3 is 15 amino acids. From germline, CDR1 is SGHDN and CDR2 FVKESK. V was clipped by 3 bases and J by 3 bases; unmatched bases: 8.

The chain is built from TRBV15 and TRBJ2-1; 7 nucleotides line up with TRBD1. CDR1 LNHNV and CDR2 YYDKDF come from the germline V gene (reference sequence). V lost 4 bases to trimming and J lost 3 bases; unmatched junction nucleotides: 3. This CDR3 contains 14 residues. The CDR3 nucleotides are TGTGCCACCAGCAAACGGGACAGCTACAATGAGCAGTTCTTC. It is translated as CATSKRDSYNEQFF.

This chain connects TRBV28 to TRBJ2-1; 12 bases align to TRBD2. After removal of 4 bases from V and 3 bases from J, the junction contained 10 bases not matched to a gene. Germline V gives CDR1 MDHEN, CDR2 SYDVKM. The CDR3 loop spans 18 amino acids. The CDR3 spells CASSSTSGRGPNYNEQFF. CDR3 sequence (DNA): TGTGCCAGCAGTTCGACTAGCGGGAGAGGCCCTAACTACAATGAGCAGTTCTTC.

V usage is TRBV10-1 and J usage is TRBJ1-2, with TRBD1 matching over 9 bases. The CDR3 is 17 residues long. The germline CDR1 and CDR2 sequences are WNHNN and SYGVQD (reference sequence). V shed 8 bases, J shed 8 bases, and the junction held 21 bases outside the gene matches. The CDR3 DNA sequence: TGCGCCAGCCATAATATGATTGGACAGGGGAATACCGGGGGCTACACCTTC. It encodes CASHNMIGQGNTGGYTF.

This clone came up once. The CDR3 reads CASSQATSGGYEQYF. The DNA for the CDR3 is TGTGCCAGCAGCCAAGCCACTAGCGGAGGATACGAGCAGTACTTC. This chain uses TRBV4-2 with TRBJ2-7; 8 positions match TRBD2. The length of the CDR3 is 15 residues. Germline V gene lookup returns CDR1 LGHNA and CDR2 YNFKEQ. J gave up 4 bases and V 1 base, and 6 bases lay outside the gene matches.

A single count supports this clone. CDR3 nucleotides: TGTGCCAGCAGCTCCGAGGGTGGCGCCTATGGCTACACCTTC. Protein: CASSSEGGAYGYTF. The rearrangement links TRBV9 to TRBJ1-2; D ambiguous. With 4 bases removed from V and 4 bases from J, the gap between germline ends came to 14 bases. This CDR3 spans 14 amino acids. The germline V gene has CDR1 SGDLS and CDR2 YYNGEE.

The chain carries TRBV7-2 and TRBJ1-2; a possible D gene is TRBD1 (5 bases). The CDR3 runs to 14 residues. V was shortened by 1 base and J by 7 bases, with 13 bases between the two germline ends. CDR1 and CDR2 (germline): SGHTA, FQGNSA. The CDR3 here is CASSLEPGESGYTF. The CDR3 bases are TGTGCCAGCAGCTTAGAGCCGGGGGAAAGTGGCTACACCTTC.

The DNA for the CDR3 is TGTGCCAGCAGCCTCGGGGGGCGCCCCAATCAGCCCCAGCATTTT. It encodes CASSLGGRPNQPQHF. The gene calls are TRBV9 and TRBJ1-5; TRBD1 might be the D (6 bases). CDR3 length: 15 amino acids. V shed 4 bases and J shed 3 bases, with 14 bases lying between them. Per germline, CDR1 SGDLS and CDR2 YYNGEE.

The gene calls are TRBV27 and TRBJ2-1; 7 bases line up with TRBD2. Germline V gene data show CDR1 as MNHEY and CDR2 as SMNVEV (reference sequence). There are 16 residues in the CDR3. Unmatched junction bases numbered 12, after V lost 5 bases and J lost 5 bases. CDR3 region: CASSHSSGDKHNEQFF. DNA for the CDR3: TGTGCCAGCAGTCACTCTAGCGGAGATAAGCACAATGAGCAGTTCTTC.

This chain links TRBV15 with TRBJ2-7, with 7 bases matching TRBD2. Germline CDR1 and CDR2: LNHNV and YYDKDF (reference sequence). The CDR3 runs to 17 residues. The ends lost 0 bases at V and 1 base at J; junction bases unmatched: 9. The CDR3 coding sequence is TGTGCCACCAGCAGAGATCCGGGAGGCCGGGGGTCCTACGAGCAGTACTTC. Translated, it gives CATSRDPGGRGSYEQYF.

The chain couples TRBV7-8 to TRBJ2-5; TRBD1 might be the D (6 bases). The length of the CDR3 is 14 residues. Trimming removed 4 bases from V and 5 bases from J, with 14 bases in between. Germline-derived CDR1 and CDR2 are SGHVS and FQNEAQ. CDR3 amino acids: CASSSQGIVETQYF. In DNA, the CDR3 is TGTGCCAGCAGCTCGCAGGGGATAGTTGAGACCCAGTACTTC.

The V and J genes are TRBV27 and TRBJ2-7; 8 bases are shared with TRBD1. The CDR3 is 15 amino acids. The junction had 9 bases not matched to a gene; V was cut back by 5 bases and J by 3 bases. Germline-derived CDR1 and CDR2 are MNHEY and SMNVEV (reference sequence). CDR3: CASSLNRGKGYEQYF. The DNA of the CDR3 is TGTGCCAGCAGTCTTAACAGGGGGAAGGGCTACGAGCAGTACTTC.

The chain's CDR3 is CASTGDSYEQYF. The CDR3 DNA is TGTGCCAGCACGGGGGACTCCTACGAGCAGTACTTC. The chain has TRBV27 and TRBJ2-7, with D possibly being TRBD2 (6 bases). The CDR3 is 12 residues long. Germline-derived CDR1 and CDR2 are MNHEY and SMNVEV (reference sequence). V lost 7 bases and J 0 bases, leaving 7 bases between the germline ends.

The chain couples TRBV5-1 to TRBJ2-3, with 11 bases that match TRBD2. This CDR3 comprises 17 residues. CDR1 and CDR2 (germline): SGHRS, YFSETQ. Losses at the gene ends were 5 bases for V and 2 bases for J; bases not matched to a gene: 10. DNA of the CDR3: TGCGCCAGCAGAGCCGGGACTAGCGGAGCTGTCACAGATACGCAGTATTTT. This encodes CASRAGTSGAVTDTQYF.

V usage is TRBV5-6 and J usage is TRBJ2-3; 7 bases match TRBD1. Germline CDR1 reads SGHDT; CDR2 reads YYEEEE. The CDR3 runs to 15 residues. The ends lost 0 bases at V and 6 bases at J; junction bases unmatched: 7. CDR3 DNA sequence: TGTGCCAGCAGCTTGGTTAGCATCAGGGGGGATACGCAGTATTTT. Its translation is CASSLVSIRGDTQYF.

The rearrangement uses TRBV28 and TRBJ2-7, with a tentative D call TRBD1 (7 bases). The germline CDR1 and CDR2 sequences are MDHEN and SYDVKM. The V and J ends lost 6 bases and 3 bases respectively, with 12 bases between them. The CDR3 loop spans 13 amino acids. Here the CDR3 reads CASSRGVNYEQYF. The CDR3 DNA sequence: TGTGCCAGCAGCAGGGGGGTAAACTACGAGCAGTACTTC.